The 15 T cell receptor beta chains in this list originate from one sample, sequenced in a study of blood T cell repertoires in COVID-19. The protocol was immunoSEQ multiplex PCR, while the TCRdb copy is restricted to in-frame clones and leaves out a portion. The data contain 40,000 to 45,000 clones, over 80% of them singletons. Sequenced sample: peripheral blood. The receptor source for this set is a human donor in a cohort sampled during active COVID-19.

The rearrangement uses TRBV5-1 and TRBJ2-2, with 11 bases identical to TRBD2. CDR1 is SGHRS and CDR2 is YFSETQ in the germline V gene. With 6 bases clipped from V and 3 bases from J, the junction kept 4 bases outside the gene matches. The CDR3 length is 15 residues. The chain's CDR3 is CASTLGLADTGELFF. CDR3 DNA: TGCGCCAGCACCCTGGGACTAGCGGACACCGGGGAGCTGTTTTTT.

This clone was counted a few times. The chain has TRBV6-5 and TRBJ1-1; D may be TRBD1 (6 bases). The V gene lost 0 bases and the J gene lost 7 bases, with 15 bases spanning the gap. Germline V CDR1 and CDR2: MNHEY, SVGAGI. This CDR3 region has 15 residues. The CDR3 DNA is TGTGCCAGCAGTTACTCGGGTCAGGGGATTTTTGAAGCTTTCTTT. It codes for CASSYSGQGIFEAFF.

The chain carries TRBV18 and TRBJ2-6; weak D call: TRBD1 (5 bases). Trimming took off 2 bases at V and 1 base at J, with 15 bases between the two ends. The CDR3 loop spans 18 amino acids. Per germline, CDR1 KGHSH and CDR2 LQKENI. CDR3 region: CASSPTDSFKSGANVLTF. CDR3 nucleotide sequence: TGTGCCAGCTCACCAACCGACAGCTTCAAATCTGGGGCCAACGTCCTGACTTTC.

This chain uses TRBV5-6 with TRBJ1-2; no reliable D call. CDR1 is SGHDT, CDR2 YYEEEE, per germline. The V end was cut by 0 bases, the J end by 5 bases, with 2 bases between. This CDR3 is built from 11 residues. The CDR3 reads CASSLAYGYTF. CDR3 nucleotides: TGTGCCAGCAGCTTGGCTTATGGCTACACCTTC.

This clone came up once. The V call is TRBV29-1, the J call TRBJ2-4, with D perhaps matching TRBD2 (5 bases). The ends were cut back, 2 bases at V and 6 bases at J, with 11 bases in the middle. Germline V gives CDR1 SQVTM, CDR2 ANQGSEA. The CDR3 totals 13 residues. CDR3 region: CSVEKDGGNIQYF. The CDR3 DNA is TGCAGCGTTGAAAAGGACGGAGGAAACATTCAGTACTTC. Full variable domain (outside the CDR3, taken from reference TRBV29-1 and TRBJ2-4): SAVISQKPSRDICQRGTSLTIQCQVDSQVTMMFWYRQQPGQSLTLIATANQGSEATYESGFVIDKFPISRPNLTFSTLTVSNMSPEDSSIYLCSVEKDGGNIQYFGAGTRLSVL.

The chain uses TRBV6-5 and TRBJ2-7, with a possible D match to TRBD2 (5 bases). Looked up from germline, CDR1 is MNHEY and CDR2 is SVGAGI. CDR3 length equals 15 residues. Trimming took 7 bases from V and 2 from J, leaving 18 bases between them. The DNA for the CDR3 is TGTGCCAGCACCCTAAGCCACGGGGTGGCCTACGAGCAGTACTTC. It yields the protein CASTLSHGVAYEQYF.

This sequence joins TRBV18 and TRBJ1-1, with 8 bases matching TRBD1. Losses at the gene ends were 5 bases for V and 4 bases for J; bases not matched to a gene: 6. The CDR3 loop spans 14 amino acids. Germline loops: CDR1 KGHSH, CDR2 LQKENI. CDR3 nucleotides: TGTGCCAGCTCAGCTCAGGGGGCGGCCACTGAAGCTTTCTTT. Translated: CASSAQGAATEAFF.

The count of this clone is one. This chain connects TRBV5-1 to TRBJ1-1; unclear D gene. The CDR3 contains 13 residues. Trimming shortened V by 2 bases and J by 0 bases, and 5 bases separated the two germline ends. Germline-derived CDR1 and CDR2 are SGHRS and YFSETQ. CDR3 in DNA: TGCGCCAGCAGCTTAGCGGTGAACACTGAAGCTTTCTTT. Encoded protein: CASSLAVNTEAFF.

The chain uses TRBV21-1 and TRBJ2-5; no DNA check was done on the table's D call, TRBD1. TRBV21-1 is noted as a pseudogene. The CDR3 spans 15 residues. In nucleotides, the CDR3 is TGTGCCAGCAGCAGGAGACAGGGGCGGAAAGAGACCCAGTACTTC. It is translated as CASSRRQGRKETQYF.

This rearrangement joins TRBV27 to TRBJ1-4; no firm D call. CDR1 MNHEY and CDR2 SMNVEV come from the germline V gene (reference sequence). The CDR3 loop spans 13 amino acids. Trimming stripped 5 bases from V and 8 bases from J, with 12 bases between. CDR3 nucleotide sequence: TGTGCCAGCAGTGTGGGGAGTCGAGAAAAACTGTTTTTT. It codes for CASSVGSREKLFF.

This chain links TRBV6-2 or TRBV6-3 with TRBJ2-5, with D unclear. The CDR3 spans 17 residues. V was cut by 1 base and J by 0 bases, with 15 bases left in between. Looked up from germline, CDR1 is MNHEY and CDR2 is SVGEGT. The CDR3 DNA is TGTGCCAGCAGTTACTTATACCCTGTGAGGAACCAAGAGACCCAGTACTTC. Residues: CASSYLYPVRNQETQYF.

The chain carries TRBV2 and TRBJ2-1; perhaps TRBD2 as D (6 bases). V dropped 1 base and J dropped 6 bases, with 13 bases sitting between them. The CDR3 is 15 amino acids. Per the germline V gene, CDR1 is SNHLY and CDR2 is FYNNEI. The CDR3 coding sequence is TGTGCCAGCAGTGAAGAGGTCGGGGGTCTCAATGAGCAGTTCTTC. Translation gives CASSEEVGGLNEQFF.

The CDR3 region has the DNA TGTGCCAGCACCGAGCCTGGACAGGGAGGAGAGACCCAGTACTTC. Its translation: CASTEPGQGGETQYF. The chain has TRBV6-5 and TRBJ2-5, with 8 bases lining up with TRBD1. The CDR3 has 15 amino acids. V dropped 7 bases and J dropped 4; count of bases not matched to a gene: 11. Germline values: CDR1 MNHEY, CDR2 SVGAGI.

This chain joins TRBV18 and TRBJ2-7, with TRBD1 as a possible D gene (5 bases). The V gene's germline CDR1 is KGHSH and CDR2 LQKENI. The length of the CDR3 is 13 residues. The V gene lost 5 bases and the J gene lost 3 bases, with 11 bases spanning the gap. The CDR3 region is CASSSAQGYEQYF. Here the CDR3 DNA reads TGTGCCAGCTCATCAGCTCAGGGCTACGAGCAGTACTTC.

The rearrangement uses TRBV18 and TRBJ2-1; D is ambiguous. Trimming took off 1 base at V and 2 bases at J, with 9 bases between the two ends. This CDR3 comprises 15 residues. Germline V lookup: CDR1 KGHSH, CDR2 LQKENI. Written as DNA, the CDR3 is TGTGCCAGCTCACCACTGGTACATACCTACAATGAGCAGTTCTTC. Residues: CASSPLVHTYNEQFF.